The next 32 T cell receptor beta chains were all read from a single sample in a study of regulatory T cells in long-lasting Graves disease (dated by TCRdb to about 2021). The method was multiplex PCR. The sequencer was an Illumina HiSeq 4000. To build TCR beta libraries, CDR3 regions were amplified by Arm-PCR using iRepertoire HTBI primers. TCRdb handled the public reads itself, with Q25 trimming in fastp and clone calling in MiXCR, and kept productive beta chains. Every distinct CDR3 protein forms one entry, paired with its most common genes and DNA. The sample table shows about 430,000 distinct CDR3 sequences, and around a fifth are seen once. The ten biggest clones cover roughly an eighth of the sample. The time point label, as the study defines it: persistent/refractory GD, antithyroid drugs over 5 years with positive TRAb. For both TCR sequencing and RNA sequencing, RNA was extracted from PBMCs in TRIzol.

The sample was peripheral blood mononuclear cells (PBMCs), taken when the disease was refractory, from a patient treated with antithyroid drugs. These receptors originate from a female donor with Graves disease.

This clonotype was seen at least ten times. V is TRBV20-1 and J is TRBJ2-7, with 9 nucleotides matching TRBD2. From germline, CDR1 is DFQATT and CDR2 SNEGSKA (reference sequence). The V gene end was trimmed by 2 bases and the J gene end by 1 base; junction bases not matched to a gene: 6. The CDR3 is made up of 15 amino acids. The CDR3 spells CSARTVSGRSYEQYF. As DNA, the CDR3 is TGCAGTGCTAGAACGGTCAGCGGGAGGTCCTACGAGCAGTACTTC.

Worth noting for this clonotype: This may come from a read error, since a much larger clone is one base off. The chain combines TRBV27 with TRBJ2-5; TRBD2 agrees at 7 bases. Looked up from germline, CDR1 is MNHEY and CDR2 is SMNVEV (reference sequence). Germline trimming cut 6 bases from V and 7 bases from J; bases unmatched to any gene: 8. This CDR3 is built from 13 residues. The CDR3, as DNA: TGTGCCAGCAGCCCACGGGGGGTGGGGACCCAGTACTTC. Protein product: CASSPRGVGTQYF.

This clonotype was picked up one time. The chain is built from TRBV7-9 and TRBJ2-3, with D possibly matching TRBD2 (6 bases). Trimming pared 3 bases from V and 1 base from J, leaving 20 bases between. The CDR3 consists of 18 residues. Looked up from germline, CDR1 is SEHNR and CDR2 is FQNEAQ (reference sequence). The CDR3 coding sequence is TGTGCCAGCAGCTTTACTACCGGGACTCCTTCCCGCACAGATACGCAGTATTTT. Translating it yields CASSFTTGTPSRTDTQYF.

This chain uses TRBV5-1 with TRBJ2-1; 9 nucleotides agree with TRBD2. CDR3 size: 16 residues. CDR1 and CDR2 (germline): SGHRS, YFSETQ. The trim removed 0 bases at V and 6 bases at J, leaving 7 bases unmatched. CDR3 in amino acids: CASSLAGREGGNEQFF. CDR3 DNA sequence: TGCGCCAGCAGCTTGGCCGGGCGGGAGGGCGGCAATGAGCAGTTCTTC.

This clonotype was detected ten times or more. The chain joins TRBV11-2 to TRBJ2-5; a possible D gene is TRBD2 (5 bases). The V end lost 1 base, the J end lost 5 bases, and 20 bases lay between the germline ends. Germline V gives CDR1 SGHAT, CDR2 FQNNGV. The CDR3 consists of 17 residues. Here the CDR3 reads CASSLVPSPAVGETQYF. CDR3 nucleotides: TGTGCCAGCAGCTTAGTTCCTAGCCCTGCCGTGGGGGAGACCCAGTACTTC. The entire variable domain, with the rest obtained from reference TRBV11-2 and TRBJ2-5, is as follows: EAGVAQSPRYKIIEKRQSVAFWCNPISGHATLYWYQQILGQGPKLLIQFQNNGVVDDSQLPKDRFSAERLKGVDSTLKIQPAKLEDSAVYLCASSLVPSPAVGETQYFGPGTRLLVL.

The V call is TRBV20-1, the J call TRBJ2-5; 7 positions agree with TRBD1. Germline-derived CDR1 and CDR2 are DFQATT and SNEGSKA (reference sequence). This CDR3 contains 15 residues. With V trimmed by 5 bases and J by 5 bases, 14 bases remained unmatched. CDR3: CSAPPAQDRRETQYF. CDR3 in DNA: TGCAGTGCTCCCCCCGCCCAGGACAGGCGGGAGACCCAGTACTTC.

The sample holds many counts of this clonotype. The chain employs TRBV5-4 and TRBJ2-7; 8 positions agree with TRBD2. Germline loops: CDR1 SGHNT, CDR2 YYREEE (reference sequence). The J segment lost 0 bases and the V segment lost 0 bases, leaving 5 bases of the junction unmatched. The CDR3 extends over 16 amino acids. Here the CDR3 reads CASSLATGGTSYEQYF. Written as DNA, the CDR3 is TGTGCCAGCAGCTTGGCCACGGGAGGGACCTCCTACGAGCAGTACTTC. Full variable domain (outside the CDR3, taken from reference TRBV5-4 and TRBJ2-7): ETGVTQSPTHLIKTRGQQVTLRCSSQSGHNTVSWYQQALGQGPQFIFQYYREEENGRGNFPPRFSGLQFPNYSSELNVNALELDDSALYLCASSLATGGTSYEQYFGPGTRLTVT.

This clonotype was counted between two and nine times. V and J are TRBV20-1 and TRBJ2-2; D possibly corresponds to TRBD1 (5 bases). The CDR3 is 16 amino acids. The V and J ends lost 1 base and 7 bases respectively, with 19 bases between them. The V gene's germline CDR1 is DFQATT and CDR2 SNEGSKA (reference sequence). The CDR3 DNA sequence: TGCAGTGCTAGAGTCGATGCAGGGCCGAAGATCGGGGAGCTGTTTTTT. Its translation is CSARVDAGPKIGELFF.

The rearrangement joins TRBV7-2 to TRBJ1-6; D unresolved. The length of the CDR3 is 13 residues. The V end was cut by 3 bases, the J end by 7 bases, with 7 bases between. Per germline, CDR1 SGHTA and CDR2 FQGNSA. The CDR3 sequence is CASSFLGNSPLHF. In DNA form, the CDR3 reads TGTGCCAGCAGCTTTTTGGGCAATTCACCCCTCCACTTT.

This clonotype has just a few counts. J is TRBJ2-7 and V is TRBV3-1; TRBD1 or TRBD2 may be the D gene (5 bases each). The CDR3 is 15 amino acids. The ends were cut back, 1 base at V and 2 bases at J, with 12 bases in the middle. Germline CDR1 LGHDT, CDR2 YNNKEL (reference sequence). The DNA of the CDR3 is TGTGCCAGCAGCCAAGCGCCCGAGGGGCCCTACGAGCAGTACTTC. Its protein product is CASSQAPEGPYEQYF.

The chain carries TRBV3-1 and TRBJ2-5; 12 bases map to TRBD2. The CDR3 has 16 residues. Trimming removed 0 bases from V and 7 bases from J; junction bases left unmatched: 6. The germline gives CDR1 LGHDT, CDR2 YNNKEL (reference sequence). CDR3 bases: TGTGCCAGCAGCCAAGATCCTAGCGGGAGGGGATCGACCCAGTACTTC. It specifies CASSQDPSGRGSTQYF.

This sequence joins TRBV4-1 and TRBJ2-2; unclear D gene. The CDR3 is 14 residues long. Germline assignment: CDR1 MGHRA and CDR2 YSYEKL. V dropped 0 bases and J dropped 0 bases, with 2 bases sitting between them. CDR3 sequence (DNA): TGCGCCAGCAGCCAAGACGCGAACACCGGGGAGCTGTTTTTT. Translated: CASSQDANTGELFF.

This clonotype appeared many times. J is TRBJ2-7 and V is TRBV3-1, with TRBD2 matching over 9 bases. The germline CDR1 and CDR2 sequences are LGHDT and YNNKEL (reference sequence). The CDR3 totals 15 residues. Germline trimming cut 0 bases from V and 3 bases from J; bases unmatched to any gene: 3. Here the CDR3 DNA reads TGTGCCAGCAGCCAAGATACTAGCGGGCTCTACGAGCAGTACTTC. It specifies CASSQDTSGLYEQYF.

The CDR3 here is CSARPGQGMFAEAFF. The CDR3 coding sequence is TGCAGTGCCAGACCGGGACAGGGTATGTTCGCTGAAGCTTTCTTT. The rearrangement links TRBV20-1 to TRBJ1-1; 9 nucleotides line up with TRBD1. The CDR3 is 15 residues long. V dropped 6 bases and J dropped 6; count of bases not matched to a gene: 14. Germline V CDR1 and CDR2: DFQATT, SNEGSKA (reference sequence).

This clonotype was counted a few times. CDR3 in DNA: TGTGCCAGTAGAAACTACAGCTTCAATTATGGCTACACCTTC. It is translated as CASRNYSFNYGYTF. The chain employs TRBV19 and TRBJ1-2; D is undetermined. CDR3 length: 14 residues. CDR1 and CDR2 (germline): LNHDA, SQIVND (reference sequence). V was pared by 6 bases and J by 5 bases, with 16 bases between.

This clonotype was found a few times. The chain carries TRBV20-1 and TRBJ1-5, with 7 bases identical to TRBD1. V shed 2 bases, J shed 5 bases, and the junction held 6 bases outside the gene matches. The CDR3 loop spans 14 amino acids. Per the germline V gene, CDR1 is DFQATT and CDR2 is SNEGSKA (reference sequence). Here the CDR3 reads CSARKGGEDQPQHF. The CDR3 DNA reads TGCAGTGCTAGAAAAGGGGGCGAGGATCAGCCCCAGCATTTT.

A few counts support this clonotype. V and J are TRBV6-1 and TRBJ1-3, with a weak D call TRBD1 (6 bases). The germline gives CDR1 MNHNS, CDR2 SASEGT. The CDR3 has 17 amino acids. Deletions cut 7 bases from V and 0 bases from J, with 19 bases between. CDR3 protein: CASTKGEGVNSGNTIYF. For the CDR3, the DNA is TGTGCCAGCACAAAAGGGGAGGGGGTAAACTCTGGAAACACCATATATTTT.

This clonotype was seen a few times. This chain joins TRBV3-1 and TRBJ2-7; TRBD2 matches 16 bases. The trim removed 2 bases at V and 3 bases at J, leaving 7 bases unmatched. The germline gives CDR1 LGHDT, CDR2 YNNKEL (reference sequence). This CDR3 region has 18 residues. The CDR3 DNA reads TGTGCCAGCAGCCAACAAGACGGGACTAGCGGGAGGGTCTACGAGCAGTACTTC. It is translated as CASSQQDGTSGRVYEQYF.

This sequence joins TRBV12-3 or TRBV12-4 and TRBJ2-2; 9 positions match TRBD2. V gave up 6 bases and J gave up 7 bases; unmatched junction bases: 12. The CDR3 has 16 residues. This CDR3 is CASRVTSGTSIGELFF. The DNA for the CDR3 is TGTGCCAGCAGAGTTACGTCCGGGACTAGCATCGGGGAGCTGTTTTTT.

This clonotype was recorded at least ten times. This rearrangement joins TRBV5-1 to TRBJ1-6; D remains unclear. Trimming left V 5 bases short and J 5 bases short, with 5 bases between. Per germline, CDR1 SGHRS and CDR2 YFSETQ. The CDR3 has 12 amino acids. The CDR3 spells CASSRNNSPLHF. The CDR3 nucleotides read TGCGCCAGCAGTCGGAATAATTCACCCCTCCACTTT.

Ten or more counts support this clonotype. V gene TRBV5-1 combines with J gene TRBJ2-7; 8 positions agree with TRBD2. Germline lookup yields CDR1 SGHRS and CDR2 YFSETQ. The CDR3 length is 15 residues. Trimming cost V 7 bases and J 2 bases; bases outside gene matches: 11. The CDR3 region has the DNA TGCGCCAGCGAAGCGGGAGACACCCCAACCTACGAGCAGTACTTC. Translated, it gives CASEAGDTPTYEQYF.

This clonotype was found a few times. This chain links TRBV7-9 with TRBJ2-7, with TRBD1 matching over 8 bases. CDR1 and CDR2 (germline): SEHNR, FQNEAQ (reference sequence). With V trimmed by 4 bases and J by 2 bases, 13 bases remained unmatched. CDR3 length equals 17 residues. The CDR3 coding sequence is TGTGCCAGCAGCTCCCGACTCGTTCAGGGGGCCCCCTACGAGCAGTACTTC. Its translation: CASSSRLVQGAPYEQYF.

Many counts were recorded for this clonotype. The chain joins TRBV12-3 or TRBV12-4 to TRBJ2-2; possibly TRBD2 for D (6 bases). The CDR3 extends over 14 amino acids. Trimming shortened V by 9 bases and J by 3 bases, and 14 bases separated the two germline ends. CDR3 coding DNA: TGTGCCAGTCGGGGACTGCCCGACACCGGGGAGCTGTTTTTT. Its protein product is CASRGLPDTGELFF.

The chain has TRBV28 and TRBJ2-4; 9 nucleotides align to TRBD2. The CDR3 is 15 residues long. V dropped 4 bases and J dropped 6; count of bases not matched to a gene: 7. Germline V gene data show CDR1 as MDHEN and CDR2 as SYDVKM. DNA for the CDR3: TGTGCCAGCAGTTCCCTGATAGCGGGGGCAAACATTCAGTACTTC. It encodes CASSSLIAGANIQYF.

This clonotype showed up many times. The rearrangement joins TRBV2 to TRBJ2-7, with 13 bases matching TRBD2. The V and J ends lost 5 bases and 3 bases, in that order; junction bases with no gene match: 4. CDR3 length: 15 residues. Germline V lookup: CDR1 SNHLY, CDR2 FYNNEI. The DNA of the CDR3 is TGTGCCAGCAGTACTAGCGGGAGGGCCTTCTACGAGCAGTACTTC. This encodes CASSTSGRAFYEQYF.

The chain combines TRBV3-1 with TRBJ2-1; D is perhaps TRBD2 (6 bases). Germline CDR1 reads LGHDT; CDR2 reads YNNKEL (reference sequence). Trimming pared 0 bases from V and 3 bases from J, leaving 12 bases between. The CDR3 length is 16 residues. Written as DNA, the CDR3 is TGTGCCAGCAGCCAAGAATCGGAGACTAGCTACAATGAGCAGTTCTTC. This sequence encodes CASSQESETSYNEQFF.

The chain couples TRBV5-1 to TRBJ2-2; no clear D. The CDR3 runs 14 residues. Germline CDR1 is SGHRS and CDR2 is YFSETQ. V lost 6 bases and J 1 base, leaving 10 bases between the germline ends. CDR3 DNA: TGCGCCAGCAAGACGGACCGGAACACCGGGGAGCTGTTTTTT. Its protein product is CASKTDRNTGELFF.

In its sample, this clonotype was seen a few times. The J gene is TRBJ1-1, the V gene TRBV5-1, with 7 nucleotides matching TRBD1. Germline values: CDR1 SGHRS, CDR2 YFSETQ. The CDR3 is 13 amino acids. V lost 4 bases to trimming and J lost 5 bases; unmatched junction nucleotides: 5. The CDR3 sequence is CASSVQGMTEAFF. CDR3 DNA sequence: TGCGCCAGCAGCGTACAGGGGATGACTGAAGCTTTCTTT.

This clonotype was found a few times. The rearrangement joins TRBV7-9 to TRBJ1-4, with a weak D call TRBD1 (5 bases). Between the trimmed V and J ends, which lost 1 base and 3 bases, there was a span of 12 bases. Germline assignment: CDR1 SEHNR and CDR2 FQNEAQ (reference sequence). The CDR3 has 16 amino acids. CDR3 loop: CASSLGDRSSNEKLFF. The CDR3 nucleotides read TGTGCCAGCAGCTTAGGGGACCGGAGTTCTAATGAAAAACTGTTTTTT.

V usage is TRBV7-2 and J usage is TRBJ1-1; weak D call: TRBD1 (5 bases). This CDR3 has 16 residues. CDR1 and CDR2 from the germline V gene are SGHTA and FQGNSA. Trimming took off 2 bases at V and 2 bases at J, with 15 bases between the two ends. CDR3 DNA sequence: TGTGCCAGCAGCTTAACGGGGGGGGGGGTAAACACTGAAGCTTTCTTT. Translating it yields CASSLTGGGVNTEAFF.

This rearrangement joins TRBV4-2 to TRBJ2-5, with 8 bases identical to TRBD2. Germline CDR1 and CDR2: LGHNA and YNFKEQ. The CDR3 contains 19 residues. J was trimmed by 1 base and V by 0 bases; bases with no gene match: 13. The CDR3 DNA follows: TGTGCCAGCAGCCAAGAATGGACGGGTGTAGCGGGGACCCAAGAGACCCAGTACTTC. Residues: CASSQEWTGVAGTQETQYF.

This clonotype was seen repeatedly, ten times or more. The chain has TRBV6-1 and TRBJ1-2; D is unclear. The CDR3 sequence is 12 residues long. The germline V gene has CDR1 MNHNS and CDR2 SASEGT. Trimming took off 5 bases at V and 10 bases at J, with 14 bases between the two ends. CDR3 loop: CASSPGFRHYTF. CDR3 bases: TGTGCCAGCAGTCCTGGTTTCAGGCACTACACCTTC.